A selection of T cell receptor beta chains follows, all from one sample in a study of shared clonotypes between healthy human individuals. Only in-frame clones appear in the TCRdb table, and some are missing; sequencing was by immunoSEQ multiplex PCR. The table has around 600,000 clones, 90% to 95% seen once. The sample was naive CD8+ T cells sorted from blood. The receptors originated from a woman aged 25 to 45 in good health. Both conserved end residues are part of each CDR3. The order of the fields is clone size, D gene, J gene, V gene, CDR3 DNA, CDR3 protein. The D gene is left open where the match is weak. Size is omitted from some rows. Given values are once, few, many or a class for expanded clones.

.,TRBD1,TRBJ1-5,TRBV27,TGTGCCAGCAGCCGCCAGGGGGAGGGCAATCAGCCCCAGCATTTT,CASSRQGEGNQPQHF
.,TRBD2,TRBJ2-5,TRBV7-9,TGTGCCAGCAGCTCCTATCTAGCGGGCCTCCAAGAGACCCAGTACTTC,CASSSYLAGLQETQYF
.,TRBD2,TRBJ2-7,TRBV11-2,TGTGCCAGCAGCGTTGGGGGGGGGATCTACGAGCAGTACTTC,CASSVGGGIYEQYF
.,.,TRBJ1-1,TRBV19,TGTGCCAGTAACAAGGGGCCTTTGAACACTGAAGCTTTCTTT,CASNKGPLNTEAFF
.,TRBD2,TRBJ2-5,TRBV4-1,TGCGCCAGCAGCCCAGGAGTAGCGGGAGGGACCAGGAAAGGACAAGAGACCCAGTACTTC,CASSPGVAGGTRKGQETQYF
once,TRBD2,TRBJ2-7,TRBV7-9,TGTGCCAGCAGCTCCGGTGGACTAGCGGGCCTCTCCTACGAGCAGTACTTC,CASSSGGLAGLSYEQYF
.,TRBD2,TRBJ2-3,TRBV30,TGTGCCTGGAGCGTGGGACTAGCGGGAGACACAGATACGCAGTATTTT,CAWSVGLAGDTDTQYF
.,TRBD1,TRBJ1-1,TRBV7-9,TGTGCCAGCAGCTCTACAGGGGACTCGAACACTGAAGCTTTCTTT,CASSSTGDSNTEAFF
.,.,TRBJ1-2,TRBV7-9,TGTGCCAGCAGGCAGAGTGAGGCTCCCATCCATGGCTACACCTTC,CASRQSEAPIHGYTF
once,TRBD1,TRBJ1-1,TRBV5-1,TGCGCCAGCAGCCCGAGCTCGGGGACAGGGGAAACTGAAGCTTTCTTT,CASSPSSGTGETEAFF
.,TRBD1,TRBJ2-7,TRBV7-9,TGTGCCAGCAGCTTAAACAGGGGTCGGTCTCCCTACGAGCAGTACTTC,CASSLNRGRSPYEQYF
.,.,TRBJ1-4,TRBV11-2,TGTGCCAGCAGCTTAACCAGCTCAAATGAAAAACTGTTTTTT,CASSLTSSNEKLFF